The clone carrying this T cell receptor (beta chain) appeared many times. No antigen is known for it. This entry comes from a study of T-cell memory formation after mild COVID-19. Whole-study findings and limits: Clones contracting across day 15 to 85 had a balanced CD4/CD8 profile; later expanding clones leaned CD4+. Among clones peaking at day 37 in the second wave, SARS-CoV-2 specificity remained unconfirmed.

The CDR3 has 13 amino acids. Looked up from germline, CDR1 is MGHRA and CDR2 is YSYEKL. V was shortened by 5 bases and J by 8 bases, with 13 bases between the two germline ends. TCR alpha and TCR beta cDNA libraries carrying sample barcodes and UMIs came from 5'RACE with constant-segment primers. In TCRdb, the 5' RACE reads were re-called with MiXCR into one record per CDR3 protein. The sample holds roughly 250,000 distinct CDR3 sequences, around 15% seen once. The chain uses TRBV4-1 and TRBJ2-1, with a weak D call TRBD1 (5 bases). Sequenced: PBMCs or a T cell subset sorted from them (not recorded which). This TCR was recovered from a man younger than 30 who had mild COVID-19 (a few samples of this study predate the infection). Cell type and time point are not known. The CDR3 spells CASSVPGSHEQFF. In DNA, the CDR3 is TGCGCCAGCAGCGTCCCAGGGTCCCATGAGCAGTTCTTC.